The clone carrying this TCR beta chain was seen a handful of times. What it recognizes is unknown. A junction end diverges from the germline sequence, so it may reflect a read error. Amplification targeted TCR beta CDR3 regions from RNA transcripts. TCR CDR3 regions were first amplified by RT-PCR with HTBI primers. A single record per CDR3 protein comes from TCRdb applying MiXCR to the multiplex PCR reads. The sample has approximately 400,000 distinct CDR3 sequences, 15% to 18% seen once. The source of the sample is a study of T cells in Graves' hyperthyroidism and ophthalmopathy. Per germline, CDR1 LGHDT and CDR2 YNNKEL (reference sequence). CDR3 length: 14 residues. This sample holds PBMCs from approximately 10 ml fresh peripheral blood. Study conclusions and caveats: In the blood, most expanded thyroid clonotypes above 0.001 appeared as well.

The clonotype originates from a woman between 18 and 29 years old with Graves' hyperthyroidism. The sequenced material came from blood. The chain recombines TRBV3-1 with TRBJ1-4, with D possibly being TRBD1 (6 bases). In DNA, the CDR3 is TGTGCCAGCAGTCAAGGGGGGGGGAATGAAAAACTGTTTTTT. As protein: CASSQGGGNEKLFF.